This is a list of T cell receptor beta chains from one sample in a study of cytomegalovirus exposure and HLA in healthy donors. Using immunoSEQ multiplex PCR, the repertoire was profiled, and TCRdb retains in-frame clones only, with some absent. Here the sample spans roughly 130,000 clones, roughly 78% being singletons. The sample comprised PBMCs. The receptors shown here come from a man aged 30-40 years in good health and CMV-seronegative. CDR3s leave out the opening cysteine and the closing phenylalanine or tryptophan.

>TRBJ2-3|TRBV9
ASSVDGLSTDTQY
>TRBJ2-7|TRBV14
ASSQAGGGNYEQY
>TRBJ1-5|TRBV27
ASSLIRGSGQPQH
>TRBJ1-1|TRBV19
ASSIDPPGGFSLASLNTEAF
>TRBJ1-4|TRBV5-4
ASSSGGVATNEKLF
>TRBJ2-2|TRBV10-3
AISVGLAGGGGELF
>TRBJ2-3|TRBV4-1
ASSQGGGRAGDTQY
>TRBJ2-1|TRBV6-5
ASSYSTQGLSEQF
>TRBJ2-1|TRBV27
ASSQRQGYYNEQF
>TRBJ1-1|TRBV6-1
ASSELAGFVAEAF
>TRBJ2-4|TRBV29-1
SVIPRDRNIQY
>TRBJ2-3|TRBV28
ASSPHPGGGTDTQY
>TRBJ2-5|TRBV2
ASSRLTGGLQETQY
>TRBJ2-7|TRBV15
ATSRDSLSSYEQY
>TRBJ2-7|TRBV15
ATSRDLTLGGGEQY
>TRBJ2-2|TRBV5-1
ASSLALRATNTGELF
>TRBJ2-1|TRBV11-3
ASSVREGLYNEQF
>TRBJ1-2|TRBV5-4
ASSFPDEGGFGYT
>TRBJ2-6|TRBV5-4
ASSLSGQGHSGANVLT
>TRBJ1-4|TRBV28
ASRLRTATNEKLF
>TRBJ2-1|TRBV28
ASRKGLQVDDEQF
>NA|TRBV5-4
ASSPSGGTLYEQY
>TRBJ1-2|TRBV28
ASAVGGAVGGYT
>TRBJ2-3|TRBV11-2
ASRIPISTDTQY
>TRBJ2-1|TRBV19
ASSWGAGDGEQF
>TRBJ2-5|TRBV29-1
SVGGRPQETQY
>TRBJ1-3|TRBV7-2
ASNLYPGTGGPGNTIY
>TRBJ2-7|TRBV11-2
ASSSGLAYEQY
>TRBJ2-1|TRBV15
ATNGVVSGRDHNEQF
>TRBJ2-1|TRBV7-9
ASSWTSEQF
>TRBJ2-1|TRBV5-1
ASSLAPSGRAGDNEQF
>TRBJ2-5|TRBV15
ATSRDRVTSTQAQNWYQETQY
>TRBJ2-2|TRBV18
ASSPPDRGNTGELF
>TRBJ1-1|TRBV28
ASSSPIQGSGTEAF
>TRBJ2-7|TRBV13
ASSFRVAYEQY
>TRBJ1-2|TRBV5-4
ASSFFLGAQNYGYT
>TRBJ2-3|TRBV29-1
SVEASGKGNTQY
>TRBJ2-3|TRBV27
ASSSPSGRASNTQY
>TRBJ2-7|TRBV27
ASSFSGTGWNEQY